This record covers a single T cell receptor beta chain. The antigen remains unidentified. At one end the junction does not follow the germline gene, possibly because of a read error. Combining a sample-barcoded 5' primer with a J-beta primer mix, a second PCR ran for about 7 to 11 cycles. Each of the cDNA molecules was tagged by a template-switch adaptor with 12 random nucleotides. TCRdb called the 5' RACE reads again in MiXCR, with one record for every CDR3 protein. This sample has 850,000 to 1,000,000 distinct CDR3 sequences, with roughly half found just once. The sample is drawn from a study of blood T cells in healthy people across ages. Study-level results: Using unsorted PBMCs precluded a conclusive naive versus antigen-experienced comparison. Age showed a roughly linear inverse relationship with TCR beta diversity per million T cells.

The CDR3 has 11 amino acids. CDR1 SQVTM and CDR2 ANQGSEA come from the germline V gene. The gene calls are TRBV29-1 and TRBJ2-4; unclear D gene. With the DNA end fitting TRBJ2-7 better, the J assignment may be wrong. Sequencing input: blood. The receptor was isolated from a woman aged 60-75 years in good health. CDR3 DNA sequence: TGCAGCGGTGAATGGGTCGACGAGCAGTACTTC. It specifies CSGEWVDEQYF.